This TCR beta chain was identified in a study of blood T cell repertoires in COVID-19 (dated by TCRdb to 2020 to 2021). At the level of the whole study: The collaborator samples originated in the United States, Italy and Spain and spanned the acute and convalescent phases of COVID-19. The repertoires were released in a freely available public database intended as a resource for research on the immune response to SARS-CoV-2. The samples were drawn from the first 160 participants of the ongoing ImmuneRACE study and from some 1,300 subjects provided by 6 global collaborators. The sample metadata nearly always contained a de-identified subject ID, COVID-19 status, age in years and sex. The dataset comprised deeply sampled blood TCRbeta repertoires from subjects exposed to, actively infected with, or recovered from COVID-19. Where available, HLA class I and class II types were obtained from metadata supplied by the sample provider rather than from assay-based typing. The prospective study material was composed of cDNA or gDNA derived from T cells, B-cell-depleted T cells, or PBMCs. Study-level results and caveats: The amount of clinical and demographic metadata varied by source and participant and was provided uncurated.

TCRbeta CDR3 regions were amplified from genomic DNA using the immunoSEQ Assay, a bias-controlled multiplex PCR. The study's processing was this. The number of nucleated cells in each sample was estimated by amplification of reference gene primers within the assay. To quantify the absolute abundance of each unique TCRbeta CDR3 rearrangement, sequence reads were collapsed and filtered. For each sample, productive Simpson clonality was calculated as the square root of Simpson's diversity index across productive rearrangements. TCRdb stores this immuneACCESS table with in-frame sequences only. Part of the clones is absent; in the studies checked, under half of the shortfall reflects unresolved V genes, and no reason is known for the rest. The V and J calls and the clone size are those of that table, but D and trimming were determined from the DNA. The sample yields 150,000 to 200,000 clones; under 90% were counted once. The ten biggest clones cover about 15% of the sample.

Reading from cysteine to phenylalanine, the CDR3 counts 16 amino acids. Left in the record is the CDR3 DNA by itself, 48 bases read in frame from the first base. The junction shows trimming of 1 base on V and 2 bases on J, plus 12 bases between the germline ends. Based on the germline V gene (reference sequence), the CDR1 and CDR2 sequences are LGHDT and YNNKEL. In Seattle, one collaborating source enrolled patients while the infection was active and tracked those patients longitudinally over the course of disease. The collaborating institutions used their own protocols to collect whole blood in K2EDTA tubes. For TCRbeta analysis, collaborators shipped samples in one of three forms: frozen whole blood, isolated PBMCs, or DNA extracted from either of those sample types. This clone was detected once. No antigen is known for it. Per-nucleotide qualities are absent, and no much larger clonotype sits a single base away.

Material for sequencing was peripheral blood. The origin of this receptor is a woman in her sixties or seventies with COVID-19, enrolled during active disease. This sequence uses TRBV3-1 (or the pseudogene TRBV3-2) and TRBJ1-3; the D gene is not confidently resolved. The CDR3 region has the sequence CASSQGFRTTGNTIYF. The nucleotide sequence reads TGTGCCAGCAGCCAAGGGTTCAGGACTACTGGAAACACCATATATTTT.